One sample yielded the 14 T cell receptor beta chains listed below, sequenced in a study of T-cell reconstitution after alpha-beta-depleted transplantation in children. It was with unique molecular identifiers that the TCRbeta library was prepared. TCRdb redid the calling of the PCR reads with MiXCR, one entry per CDR3 protein. The sample holds fewer than 750,000 distinct CDR3 sequences; 27% are singletons and the top ten take under 45%. The sequencing used PBMCs, collected before TCRalphabeta/CD19-depleted stem cell transplant. Source of these receptors: a boy younger than two with Wiskott-Aldrich syndrome, due to receive a stem cell transplant.

The chain uses TRBV24-1 and TRBJ2-1, with a possible D match to TRBD1 (6 bases). V lost 5 bases to trimming and J lost 8 bases, with 21 bases between them. This CDR3 comprises 16 residues. The germline V gene has CDR1 KGHDR and CDR2 SFDVKD. CDR3 DNA: TGTGCCACCAGTGCCCGGACAGTTCTTGCGGCTGATGAGCAGTTCTTC. Protein: CATSARTVLAADEQFF.

J is TRBJ1-1 and V is TRBV5-1; D remains unclear. This CDR3 has 14 amino acids. The germline CDR1 and CDR2 sequences are SGHRS and YFSETQ. With 0 bases removed from V and 1 base from J, the gap between germline ends came to 7 bases. CDR3 sequence: CASSLGWGNTEAFF. The CDR3 DNA sequence: TGCGCCAGCAGCTTGGGGTGGGGGAACACTGAAGCTTTCTTT. The full variable domain, completed using reference TRBV5-1 and TRBJ1-1, is KAGVTQTPRYLIKTRGQQVTLSCSPISGHRSVSWYQQTPGQGLQFLFEYFSETQRNKGNFPGRFSGRQFSNSRSEMNVSTLELGDSALYLCASSLGWGNTEAFFGQGTRLTVV.

J is TRBJ2-7 and V is TRBV11-1; 12 bases agree with TRBD2. The V gene end was trimmed by 4 bases and the J gene end by 7 bases; junction bases not matched to a gene: 14. Germline CDR1 reads SGHAT; CDR2 reads FQDESV (reference sequence). This CDR3 contains 17 residues. This chain's CDR3 is CASSSSTTGLAGKEQYF. DNA of the CDR3: TGTGCCAGCAGCTCCAGCACAACCGGACTAGCGGGAAAAGAGCAGTACTTC.

This clonotype has only a few counts. DNA for the CDR3: TGCGCCAGCAGCTTGGCCTCGGGGGGCGGGGGCACAGATACGCAGTATTTT. Translation: CASSLASGGGGTDTQYF. V is TRBV5-1 and J is TRBJ2-3; D is possibly TRBD2 (7 bases). The CDR3 sequence is 17 residues long. V lost 0 bases to trimming and J lost 1 base, with 15 bases between them. Germline loops: CDR1 SGHRS, CDR2 YFSETQ. Full variable domain (remainder filled in from reference TRBV5-1 and TRBJ2-3): KAGVTQTPRYLIKTRGQQVTLSCSPISGHRSVSWYQQTPGQGLQFLFEYFSETQRNKGNFPGRFSGRQFSNSRSEMNVSTLELGDSALYLCASSLASGGGGTDTQYFGPGTRLTVL.

Many counts were recorded for this clonotype. The V and J genes are TRBV7-2 and TRBJ1-5, with D possibly TRBD1 on 6 matching bases. The length of the CDR3 is 13 residues. V was trimmed by 6 bases and J by 2 bases, leaving 8 bases between them. CDR1 and CDR2 from the germline V gene are SGHTA and FQGNSA. CDR3 sequence: CASSYRGNQPQHF. Here the CDR3 DNA reads TGTGCCAGCAGTTACAGGGGCAATCAGCCCCAGCATTTT.

Only a few counts were recorded for this clonotype. The V gene is TRBV2, the J gene TRBJ1-2, with D possibly TRBD1 on 5 matching bases. Per germline, CDR1 SNHLY and CDR2 FYNNEI. This CDR3 is 12 amino acids long. V lost 7 bases, J lost 5 bases, and 11 bases lay in between. For the CDR3, the DNA is TGTGCCAGCAACGGGGGGATATATGGCTACACCTTC. It encodes CASNGGIYGYTF.

The chain is built from TRBV20-1 and TRBJ2-1, with D unclear. There are 11 residues in the CDR3. Germline V gives CDR1 DFQATT, CDR2 SNEGSKA (reference sequence). V was pared by 3 bases and J by 12 bases, with 12 bases between. The CDR3 DNA reads TGCAGTGCTAGGACGAAGCCCGGGCAGTTCTTC. It translates to CSARTKPGQFF.

The chain is built from TRBV7-3 and TRBJ2-2; TRBD2 agrees at 9 bases. CDR1 and CDR2 (germline): SGHTA, FQGTGA. The CDR3 contains 15 residues. V dropped 4 bases and J dropped 4; count of bases not matched to a gene: 4. The CDR3 is CASSSGLARTGELFF. The CDR3, as DNA: TGTGCCAGCAGCTCAGGACTAGCGCGCACCGGGGAGCTGTTTTTT.

This clonotype was picked up a small number of times. The V call is TRBV7-2, the J call TRBJ2-5; a weak D match, TRBD1 (5 bases). Trimming left V 5 bases short and J 4 bases short, with 11 bases between. Looked up from germline, CDR1 is SGHTA and CDR2 is FQGNSA. This CDR3 has 13 residues. CDR3 coding DNA: TGTGCCAGCAGCCGATACAGGCGAGAGACCCAGTACTTC. This sequence encodes CASSRYRRETQYF.

J is TRBJ2-1 and V is TRBV10-3; D unresolved. Trimming cost V 4 bases and J 8 bases, with 15 bases left between them. Germline V gene lookup returns CDR1 ENHRY and CDR2 SYGVKD. The CDR3 runs to 14 residues. The CDR3 region is CAISGTGRGDEQFF. CDR3 coding DNA: TGTGCCATCAGTGGGACCGGGCGCGGCGATGAGCAGTTCTTC.

This clonotype occurred once. This chain connects TRBV7-9 to TRBJ1-2; D remains unclear. This CDR3 has 13 residues. Trimming stripped 5 bases from V and 8 bases from J, with 15 bases between. CDR1 SEHNR and CDR2 FQNEAQ come from the germline V gene (reference sequence). CDR3 bases: TGTGCCAGCAGCCGAGGAAGCGGGGAGGGCTACACCTTC. Encoded protein: CASSRGSGEGYTF. Full variable domain (outside the CDR3, taken from reference TRBV7-9 and TRBJ1-2): DTGVSQNPRHKITKRGQNVTFRCDPISEHNRLYWYRQTLGQGPEFLTYFQNEAQLEKSRLLSDRFSAERPKGSFSTLEIQRTEQGDSAMYLCASSRGSGEGYTFGSGTRLTVV.

This clonotype was seen only a few times. V usage is TRBV21-1 and J usage is TRBJ2-5. TRBV21-1 is labeled a pseudogene. The CDR3 contains 11 residues. As DNA, the CDR3 is TGTGCCAGCAGCAAATTACGGACCCAGTACTTC. Amino acid sequence: CASSKLRTQYF.

The V call is TRBV5-1, the J call TRBJ1-2; possibly TRBD1 for D (5 bases). CDR1 is SGHRS, CDR2 YFSETQ, per germline. The CDR3 sequence is 15 residues long. V dropped 4 bases and J dropped 6 bases, with 19 bases sitting between them. The CDR3, as DNA: TGCGCCAGCAGCGCCTGGGACTCAGAGAACCATGGCTACACCTTC. This translates into CASSAWDSENHGYTF. The variable domain in full, with the rest retrieved from reference TRBV5-1 and TRBJ1-2, is KAGVTQTPRYLIKTRGQQVTLSCSPISGHRSVSWYQQTPGQGLQFLFEYFSETQRNKGNFPGRFSGRQFSNSRSEMNVSTLELGDSALYLCASSAWDSENHGYTFGSGTRLTVV.

This clonotype was picked up a small number of times. The chain employs TRBV29-1 and TRBJ2-7, with D perhaps TRBD2 (7 bases). Germline-derived CDR1 and CDR2 are SQVTM and ANQGSEA. Deletions cut 4 bases from V and 2 bases from J, with 15 bases between. The CDR3 is 14 amino acids. The CDR3 is CSVGGAGAPYEQYF. The DNA for the CDR3 is TGCAGCGTTGGGGGGGCGGGAGCCCCCTACGAGCAGTACTTC.